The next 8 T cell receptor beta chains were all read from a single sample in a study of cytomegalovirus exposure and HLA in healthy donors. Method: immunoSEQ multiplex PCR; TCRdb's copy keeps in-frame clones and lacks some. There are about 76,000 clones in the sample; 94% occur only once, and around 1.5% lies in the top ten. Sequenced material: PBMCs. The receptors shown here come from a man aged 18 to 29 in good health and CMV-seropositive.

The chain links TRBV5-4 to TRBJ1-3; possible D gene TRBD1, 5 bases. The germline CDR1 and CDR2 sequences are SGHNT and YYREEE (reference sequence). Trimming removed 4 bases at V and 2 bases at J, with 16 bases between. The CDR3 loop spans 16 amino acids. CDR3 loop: CASSAAQGTTGNTIYF. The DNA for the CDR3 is TGTGCCAGCAGCGCCGCCCAGGGCACTACTGGAAACACCATATATTTT.

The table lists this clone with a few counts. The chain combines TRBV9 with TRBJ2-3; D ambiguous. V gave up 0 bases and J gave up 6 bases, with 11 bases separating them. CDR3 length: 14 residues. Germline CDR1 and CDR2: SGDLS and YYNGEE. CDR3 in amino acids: CASSVGADRDTQYF. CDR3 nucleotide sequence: TGTGCCAGCAGCGTAGGGGCAGATAGGGATACGCAGTATTTT.

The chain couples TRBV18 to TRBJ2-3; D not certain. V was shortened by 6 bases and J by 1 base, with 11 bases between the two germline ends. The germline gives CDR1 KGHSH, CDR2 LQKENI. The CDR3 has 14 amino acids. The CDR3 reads CASSQDVGTDTQYF. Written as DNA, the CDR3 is TGTGCCAGCTCCCAGGATGTGGGCACAGATACGCAGTATTTT.

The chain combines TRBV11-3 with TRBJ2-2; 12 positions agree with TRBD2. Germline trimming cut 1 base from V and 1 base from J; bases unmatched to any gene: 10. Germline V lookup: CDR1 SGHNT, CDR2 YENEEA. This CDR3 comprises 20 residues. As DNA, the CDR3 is TGTGCCAGCAGCTTAGGTGGCGTCTGGACTAGCGGGATGAACACCGGGGAGCTGTTTTTT. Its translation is CASSLGGVWTSGMNTGELFF.

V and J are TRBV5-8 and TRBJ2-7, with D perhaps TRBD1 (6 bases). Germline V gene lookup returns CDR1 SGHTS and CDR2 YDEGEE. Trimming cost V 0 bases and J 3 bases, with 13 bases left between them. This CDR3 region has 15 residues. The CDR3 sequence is CASSLAPGAIYEQYF. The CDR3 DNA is TGTGCCAGCAGCTTGGCGCCAGGGGCCATCTACGAGCAGTACTTC.

Here the CDR3 reads CASSLPDRGRRQPQHF. CDR3 nucleotides: TGTGCCAGCAGTCTCCCGGACAGGGGGCGGAGGCAGCCCCAGCATTTT. This rearrangement joins TRBV28 to TRBJ1-5; 11 bases map to TRBD1. Germline trimming cut 5 bases from V and 7 bases from J; bases unmatched to any gene: 10. The CDR3 length is 16 residues. The germline V gene has CDR1 MDHEN and CDR2 SYDVKM.

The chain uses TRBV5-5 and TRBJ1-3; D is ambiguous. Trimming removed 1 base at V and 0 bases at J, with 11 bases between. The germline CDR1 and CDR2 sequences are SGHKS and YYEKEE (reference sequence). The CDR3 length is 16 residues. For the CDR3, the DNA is TGTGCCAGCAGCTTGCGACGGCCTAGCTCTGGAAACACCATATATTTT. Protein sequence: CASSLRRPSSGNTIYF.

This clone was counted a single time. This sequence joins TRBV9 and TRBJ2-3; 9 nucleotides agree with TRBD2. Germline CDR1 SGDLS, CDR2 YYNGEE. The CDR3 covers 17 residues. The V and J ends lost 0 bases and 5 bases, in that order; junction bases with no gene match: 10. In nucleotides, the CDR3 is TGTGCCAGCAGCGTAGGTTGGAGCGGGAGGCGTGGAGATACGCAGTATTTT. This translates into CASSVGWSGRRGDTQYF.